The clone carrying this T cell receptor beta chain showed up just a few times. This entry belongs to a study of early T cells in non-severe SARS-CoV-2 infection. The junction had 22 bases not matched to a gene; V was cut back by 8 bases and J by 5 bases. Germline V CDR1 and CDR2: SNHLY, FYNNEI. This CDR3 contains 21 residues. Unique molecular identifier tags were affixed to discrete cDNA molecules. Via MiXCR, TCRdb re-called the 5' RACE reads, giving one row per CDR3 protein. The profile shows tens of thousands of distinct CDR3 sequences, about an eighth of them singletons. The chain joins TRBV2 to TRBJ2-6; 12 bases fit TRBD1. The sequence was obtained from an adult who was a healthcare worker with PCR-confirmed SARS-CoV-2 infection or an uninfected control (not recorded which). The starting material was whole blood, obtained at baseline. The CDR3 sequence: CASHPYLPSGTGGVWANVLTF. Here the CDR3 DNA reads TGTGCCAGCCACCCTTATCTTCCGTCCGGGACAGGGGGCGTGTGGGCCAACGTCCTGACTTTC.